The 17 T cell receptor beta chains reported below all come from one sample, sequenced in a study of T cell changes during pregnancy in multiple sclerosis. Some clones are missing from TCRdb's copy, which holds only in-frame ones; the method was immunoSEQ multiplex PCR. This table holds 65,000 to 95,000 clones, about 92% found once. Specimen: peripheral blood, collected after pregnancy. The receptors were sampled from a female donor in good health, enrolled as a control in a pregnancy study.

The V call is TRBV5-1, the J call TRBJ1-1; perhaps TRBD1 as D (6 bases). Germline V gene data show CDR1 as SGHRS and CDR2 as YFSETQ. This CDR3 is 15 amino acids long. The V end lost 3 bases, the J end lost 0 bases, and 12 bases lay between the germline ends. Here the CDR3 reads CASSWEGVLNTEAFF. Here the CDR3 DNA reads TGCGCCAGCAGCTGGGAGGGGGTCCTGAACACTGAAGCTTTCTTT.

The V and J genes are TRBV4-1 and TRBJ2-5; 7 bases map to TRBD1. The end of the DNA is better explained by TRBJ2-7, so the J call may be wrong. The CDR3 runs to 15 residues. Per the germline V gene, CDR1 is MGHRA and CDR2 is YSYEKL. The CDR3 is CASSQEPGQSSEQYF. The CDR3 nucleotides are TGCGCCAGCAGCCAAGAACCGGGACAGAGTTCCGAGCAGTACTTC.

A single count supports this clone. The J gene is TRBJ1-1, the V gene TRBV19; 9 bases agree with TRBD1. In germline, CDR1 is LNHDA, CDR2 SQIVND (reference sequence). V lost 6 bases to trimming and J lost 5 bases; unmatched junction nucleotides: 1. This CDR3 has 12 amino acids. The CDR3 sequence is CASRGTGTEAFF. In DNA, the CDR3 is TGTGCCAGTAGGGGGACAGGGACTGAAGCTTTCTTT.

CDR3 protein: CASRPTSGRYEQYF. Written as DNA, the CDR3 is TGTGCCAGCAGACCCACTAGCGGGAGGTACGAGCAGTACTTC. The chain has TRBV6-5 and TRBJ2-7; TRBD2 aligns across 12 bases. V trimming: 6 bases; J trimming: 4 bases; junction bases outside the gene matches: 4. Germline V CDR1 and CDR2: MNHEY, SVGAGI. This CDR3 contains 14 residues.

This clone occurred once. The rearrangement uses TRBV2 and TRBJ2-4; TRBD1 agrees at 10 bases. Trimming at V came to 8 bases and at J to 4 bases, leaving 2 bases not matched to a gene. This CDR3 comprises 13 residues. The germline V gene has CDR1 SNHLY and CDR2 FYNNEI. CDR3 in amino acids: CASGQGGKNIQYF. CDR3 sequence (DNA): TGTGCCAGCGGACAGGGGGGAAAAAACATTCAGTACTTC.

The J gene is TRBJ2-6, the V gene TRBV18; 7 nucleotides align to TRBD1. This CDR3 has 18 residues. V was pared by 1 base and J by 0 bases, with 6 bases of the junction left unmatched. Germline CDR1 KGHSH, CDR2 LQKENI. The CDR3 DNA reads as TGTGCCAGCTCACCACTCGCAGGGGGATTCTCTGGGGCCAACGTCCTGACTTTC. This gives the protein CASSPLAGGFSGANVLTF.

The genes are TRBV6-4 and TRBJ2-3; 8 bases fit TRBD2. The J segment lost 4 bases and the V segment lost 2 bases, leaving 5 bases of the junction unmatched. The V gene's germline CDR1 is MRHNA and CDR2 SNTAGT. This CDR3 has 15 amino acids. CDR3 DNA sequence: TGTGCCAGCAGTGACAGTAGCGGGAACGCAGATACGCAGTATTTT. Translating gives CASSDSSGNADTQYF.

The V gene is TRBV28, the J gene TRBJ2-7; TRBD2 matches at 8 bases. Per germline, CDR1 MDHEN and CDR2 SYDVKM. The CDR3 contains 15 residues. V lost 5 bases to trimming and J lost 5 bases; unmatched junction nucleotides: 11. CDR3 amino acids: CASSTYSGTIHEQYF. CDR3 bases: TGTGCCAGCAGTACGTATAGCGGGACCATCCACGAGCAGTACTTC.

This chain uses TRBV29-1 with TRBJ2-3; TRBD1 matches at 8 bases. Germline V gives CDR1 SQVTM, CDR2 ANQGSEA. With V trimmed by 0 bases and J by 5 bases, 10 bases remained unmatched. The CDR3 extends over 16 amino acids. CDR3 DNA sequence: TGCAGCGTTGAAGAATACGGACAGGGTGTAAGAGATACGCAGTATTTT. Translating gives CSVEEYGQGVRDTQYF.

The chain employs TRBV6-5 and TRBJ2-7; 11 bases are shared with TRBD2. V lost 4 bases to trimming and J lost 2 bases; unmatched junction nucleotides: 4. Looked up from germline, CDR1 is MNHEY and CDR2 is SVGAGI. The CDR3 consists of 15 residues. The CDR3 nucleotides read TGTGCCAGCAGTTTAGCGGGAGGGATGACCTACGAGCAGTACTTC. It codes for CASSLAGGMTYEQYF.

The chain combines TRBV15 with TRBJ1-1; 7 bases match TRBD1. The CDR3 length is 14 residues. V shed 5 bases, J shed 11 bases, and the junction held 14 bases outside the gene matches. CDR1 LNHNV and CDR2 YYDKDF come from the germline V gene (reference sequence). The CDR3 bases are TGTGCCACCAGCCCGGGACAGTCTCTAGGTAGGGCTTTCTTT. Its translation is CATSPGQSLGRAFF.

The rearrangement joins TRBV19 to TRBJ2-1, with 9 bases lining up with TRBD2. This CDR3 is 17 amino acids long. CDR1 is LNHDA, CDR2 SQIVND, per germline (reference sequence). The V segment lost 5 bases and the J segment 9 bases; nucleotides outside the gene matches: 17. The CDR3 loop is CASSPRAPGRGGPEQFF. Here the CDR3 DNA reads TGTGCCAGTAGTCCAAGGGCCCCGGGGCGGGGGGGCCCTGAGCAGTTCTTC.

This clone was found once. This rearrangement joins TRBV18 to TRBJ2-5; D is unclear. Trimming took off 3 bases at V and 3 bases at J, with 11 bases between the two ends. Germline CDR1 reads KGHSH; CDR2 reads LQKENI. The CDR3 runs to 14 residues. This chain's CDR3 is CASSPRQTKETQYF. The DNA for the CDR3 is TGTGCCAGCTCACCGCGACAAACGAAAGAGACCCAGTACTTC.

CDR3 in amino acids: CAWSRGRGSNEQFF. CDR3 bases: TGTGCCTGGAGTCGTGGCAGGGGATCCAATGAGCAGTTCTTC. The chain links TRBV30 to TRBJ2-1, with a tentative D call TRBD1 (6 bases). The V end was cut by 2 bases, the J end by 6 bases, with 14 bases between. Germline loops: CDR1 GTSNPN, CDR2 SVGIG (reference sequence). The length of the CDR3 is 14 residues.

The V call is TRBV15, the J call TRBJ2-7; 8 bases agree with TRBD1. The germline CDR1 and CDR2 sequences are LNHNV and YYDKDF (reference sequence). There are 16 residues in the CDR3. With 0 bases clipped from V and 1 base from J, the junction kept 5 bases outside the gene matches. The CDR3 DNA is TGTGCCACCAGCAGAGACGGGACAGGTGGTTCCTACGAGCAGTACTTC. This gives the protein CATSRDGTGGSYEQYF.

This chain links TRBV5-1 with TRBJ2-1, with 9 bases fitting TRBD2. Germline lookup yields CDR1 SGHRS and CDR2 YFSETQ. The CDR3 covers 16 residues. Trimming at V came to 4 bases and at J to 8 bases, leaving 13 bases not matched to a gene. The CDR3 loop reads CASSPLIASGMDEQFF. CDR3 nucleotide sequence: TGCGCCAGCAGCCCTTTGATAGCTAGCGGGATGGATGAGCAGTTCTTC.

The rearrangement joins TRBV6-5 to TRBJ2-1; the match to TRBD2 covers 11 bases. The germline CDR1 and CDR2 sequences are MNHEY and SVGAGI. V was pared by 4 bases and J by 4 bases, with 3 bases of the junction left unmatched. There are 15 residues in the CDR3. The CDR3 coding sequence is TGTGCCAGCAGTTCTAGCGGGGGGTATTACAATGAGCAGTTCTTC. Its translation is CASSSSGGYYNEQFF.